This T cell receptor (beta chain) was captured by sequencing in a study of shared clonotypes between healthy human individuals. This CDR3 region has 14 residues. The germline V and J ends were trimmed by 0 bases and 2 bases, with 9 bases remaining between them. Germline values: CDR1 SGDLS, CDR2 YYNGEE. Profiled with immunoSEQ multiplex PCR; TCRdb holds only in-frame clones, not every one. The table lists about 120,000 clones, 68% of them singletons. Comments on this clone: A much more abundant neighbour one base away suggests this may be a read error. Other nucleotide sequences from this sample produce the same CDR3.

The chain is built from TRBV9 and TRBJ2-7; no clear D gene. The clonotype was recovered from a woman aged 25-40 years in good health. Sequencing used memory CD8+ T cells sorted from blood. Subset given: CD45RO+ cells pooled with CCR7-negative TemRA cells. CDR3 loop: CASSVAWGTYEQYF. As DNA, the CDR3 is TGTGCCAGCAGCGTAGCTTGGGGAACCTACGAGCAGTACTTC.